This TCR beta chain was recovered during a study of early T cells in non-severe SARS-CoV-2 infection. The overall study: Whole-blood bulk RNA, unsorted, was sequenced, and chains were unpaired.

Germline CDR1 and CDR2: SGHDT and YYEEEE. V was shortened by 4 bases and J by 6 bases, with 11 bases between the two germline ends. CDR3 length equals 12 residues. On this clonotype: Its antigen is undetermined.

Unique molecular identifiers were affixed to single, distinct cDNA molecules. TCRdb re-derived calls from the 5' RACE reads in MiXCR, one entry per CDR3 protein. The sample lists tens of thousands of distinct CDR3 sequences, more than 3.5% occurring once. Whole-study results and caveats: Matching against VDJdb likely underestimated virus-specific expansions, favoring anti-spike CD8.

The receptor was derived from an adult who was a healthcare worker with PCR-confirmed SARS-CoV-2 infection or an uninfected control (not recorded which). The specimen sequenced was whole blood. The rearrangement links TRBV5-6 to TRBJ2-7; D not resolved. The CDR3 loop is CASSTDLGEQYF. For the CDR3, the DNA is TGTGCCAGCAGCACTGATCTCGGCGAGCAGTACTTC. The whole variable domain, remainder taken from reference TRBV5-6 and TRBJ2-7, is DAGVTQSPTHLIKTRGQQVTLRCSPKSGHDTVSWYQQALGQGPQFIFQYYEEEERQRGNFPDRFSGHQFPNYSSELNVNALLLGDSALYLCASSTDLGEQYFGPGTRLTVT.